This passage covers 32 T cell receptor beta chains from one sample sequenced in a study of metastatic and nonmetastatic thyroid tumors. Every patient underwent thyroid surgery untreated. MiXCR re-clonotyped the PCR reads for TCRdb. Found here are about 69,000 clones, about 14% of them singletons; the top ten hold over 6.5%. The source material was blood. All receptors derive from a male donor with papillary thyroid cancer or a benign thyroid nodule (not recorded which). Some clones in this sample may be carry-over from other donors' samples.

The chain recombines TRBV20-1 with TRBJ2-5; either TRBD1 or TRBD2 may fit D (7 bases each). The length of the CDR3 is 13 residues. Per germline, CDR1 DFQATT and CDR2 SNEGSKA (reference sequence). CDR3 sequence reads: CSRRGEGAETQYF. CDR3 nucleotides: TGCAGCCGTCGGGGGGAGGGGGCGGAGACCCAGTACTTC.

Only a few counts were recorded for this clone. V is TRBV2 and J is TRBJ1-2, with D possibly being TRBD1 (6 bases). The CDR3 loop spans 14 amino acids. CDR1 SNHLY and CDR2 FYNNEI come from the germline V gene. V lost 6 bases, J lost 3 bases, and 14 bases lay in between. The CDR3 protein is CASRGGQCHYGYTF. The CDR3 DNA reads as TGTGCCAGCAGAGGGGGGCAGTGTCACTATGGCTACACCTTC.

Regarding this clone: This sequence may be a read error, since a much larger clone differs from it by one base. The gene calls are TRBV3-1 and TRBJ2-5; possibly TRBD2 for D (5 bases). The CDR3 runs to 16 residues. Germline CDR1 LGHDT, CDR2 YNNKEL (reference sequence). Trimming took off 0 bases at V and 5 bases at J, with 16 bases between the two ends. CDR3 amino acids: CASSQDLGVGKETQYF. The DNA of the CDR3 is TGTGCCAGCAGCCAAGATCTCGGGGTAGGAAAGGAGACCCAGTACTTC.

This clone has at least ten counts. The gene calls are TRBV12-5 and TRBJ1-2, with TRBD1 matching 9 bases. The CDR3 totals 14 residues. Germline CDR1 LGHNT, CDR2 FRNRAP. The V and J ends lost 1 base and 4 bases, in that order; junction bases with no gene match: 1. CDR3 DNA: TGTGCTAGTGGTTTGGGGGACAGGGTCTATGGCTACACCTTC. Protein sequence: CASGLGDRVYGYTF.

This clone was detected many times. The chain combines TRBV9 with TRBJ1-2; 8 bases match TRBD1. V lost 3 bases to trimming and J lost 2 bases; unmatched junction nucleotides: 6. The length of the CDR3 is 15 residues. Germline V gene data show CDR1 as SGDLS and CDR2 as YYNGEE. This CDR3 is CASSARTGKNYGYTF. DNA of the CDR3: TGTGCCAGCAGCGCAAGGACAGGGAAGAACTATGGCTACACCTTC.

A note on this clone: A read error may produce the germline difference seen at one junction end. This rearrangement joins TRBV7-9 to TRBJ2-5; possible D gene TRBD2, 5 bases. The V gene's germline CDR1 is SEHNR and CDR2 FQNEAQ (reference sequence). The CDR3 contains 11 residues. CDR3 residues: CASSHEGTQYF. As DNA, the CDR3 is TGTGCAAGCAGCCATGAGGGGACCCAGTACTTC.

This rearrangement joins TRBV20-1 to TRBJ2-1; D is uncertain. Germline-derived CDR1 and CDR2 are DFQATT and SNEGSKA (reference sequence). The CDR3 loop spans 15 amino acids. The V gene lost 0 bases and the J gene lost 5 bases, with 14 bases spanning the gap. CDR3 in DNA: TGCAGTGCTAGAGACATCGGTAGGGCCGACAATGAGCAGTTCTTC. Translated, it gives CSARDIGRADNEQFF.

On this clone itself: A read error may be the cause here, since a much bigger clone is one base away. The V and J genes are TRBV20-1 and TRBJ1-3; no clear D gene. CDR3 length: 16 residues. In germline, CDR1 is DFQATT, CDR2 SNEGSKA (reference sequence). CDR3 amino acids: CSARGIASVSGSTIYF. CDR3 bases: TGCAGTGCTAGAGGGATCGCCTCTGTCTCTGGAAGCACCATATATTTT.

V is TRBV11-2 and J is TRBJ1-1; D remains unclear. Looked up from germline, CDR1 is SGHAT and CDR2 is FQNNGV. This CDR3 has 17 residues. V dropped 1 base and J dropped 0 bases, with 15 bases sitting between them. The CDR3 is CASSLGGPGAVNTEAFF. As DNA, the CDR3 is TGTGCCAGCAGCTTAGGCGGTCCGGGAGCGGTGAACACTGAAGCTTTCTTT.

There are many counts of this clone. The CDR3 sequence is CASSPTRGGSTDTQYF. In DNA form, the CDR3 reads TGTGCCAGCAGCCCGACCCGGGGCGGAAGCACAGATACGCAGTATTTT. The genes are TRBV11-1 and TRBJ2-3, with D perhaps TRBD1 or TRBD2 (5 bases each). The CDR3 length is 16 residues. The germline V gene has CDR1 SGHAT and CDR2 FQDESV (reference sequence). The ends were cut back, 5 bases at V and 0 bases at J, with 15 bases in the middle.

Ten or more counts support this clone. The CDR3 coding sequence is TGTGCCAGTAGTTCACTGAGACAGGGAGCGAACACTGAAGCTTTCTTT. This sequence encodes CASSSLRQGANTEAFF. V is TRBV19 and J is TRBJ1-1; 7 bases are a match to TRBD1. The CDR3 spans 16 residues. Per the germline V gene, CDR1 is LNHDA and CDR2 is SQIVND (reference sequence). V was clipped by 5 bases and J by 1 base; unmatched bases: 10.

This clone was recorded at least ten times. The CDR3, as DNA: TGTGCCAGCAGTTACACGGGGGGCGGCAAAAACATTCAGTACTTC. Its translation is CASSYTGGGKNIQYF. This sequence joins TRBV6-6 and TRBJ2-4, with TRBD2 as a possible D gene (7 bases). V was clipped by 2 bases and J by 3 bases, with 11 bases between them. CDR3 size: 15 residues. Per germline, CDR1 MNHNY and CDR2 SVGAGI (reference sequence).

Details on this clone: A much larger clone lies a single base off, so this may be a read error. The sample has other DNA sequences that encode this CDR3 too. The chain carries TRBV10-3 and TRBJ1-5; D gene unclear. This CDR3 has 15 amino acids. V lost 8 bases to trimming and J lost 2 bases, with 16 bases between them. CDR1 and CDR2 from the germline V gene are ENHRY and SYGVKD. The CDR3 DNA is TGTGCCATCTCCCCATCGGGCGCCGGCAATCAGCCCCAGCATTTT. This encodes CAISPSGAGNQPQHF.

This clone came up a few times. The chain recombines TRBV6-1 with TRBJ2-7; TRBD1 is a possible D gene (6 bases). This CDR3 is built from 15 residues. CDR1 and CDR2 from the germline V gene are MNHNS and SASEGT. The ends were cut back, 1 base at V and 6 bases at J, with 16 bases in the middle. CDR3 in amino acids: CASSEGTAHRGEQYV. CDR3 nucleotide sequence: TGTGCCAGCAGTGAAGGGACAGCCCATCGAGGCGAGCAGTACGTC.

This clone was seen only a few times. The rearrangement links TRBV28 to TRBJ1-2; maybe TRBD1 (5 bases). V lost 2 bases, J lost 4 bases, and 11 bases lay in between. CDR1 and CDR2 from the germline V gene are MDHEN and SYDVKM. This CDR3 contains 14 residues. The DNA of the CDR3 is TGTGCCAGCAGTTTAGGAGGGACCGGCTATGGCTACACCTTC. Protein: CASSLGGTGYGYTF.

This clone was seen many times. The CDR3 bases are TGTGCCAGCAGTTTAAGCGGGAGGGCCTACGAGCAGTACTTC. Amino acid sequence: CASSLSGRAYEQYF. This chain uses TRBV6-1 with TRBJ2-7; 10 bases agree with TRBD2. Germline loops: CDR1 MNHNS, CDR2 SASEGT. The CDR3 consists of 14 residues. J lost 2 bases, V lost 5 bases, and 3 bases had no gene match.

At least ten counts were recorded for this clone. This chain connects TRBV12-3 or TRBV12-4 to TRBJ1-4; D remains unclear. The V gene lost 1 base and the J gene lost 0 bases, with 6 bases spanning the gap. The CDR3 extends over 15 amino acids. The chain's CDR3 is CASSLGRATNEKLFF. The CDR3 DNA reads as TGTGCCAGCAGTTTAGGGCGCGCAACTAATGAAAAACTGTTTTTT.

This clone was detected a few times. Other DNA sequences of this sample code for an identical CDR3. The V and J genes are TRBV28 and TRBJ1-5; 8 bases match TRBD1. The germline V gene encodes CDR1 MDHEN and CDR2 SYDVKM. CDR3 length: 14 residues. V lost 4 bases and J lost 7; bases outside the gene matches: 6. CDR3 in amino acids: CASSSGQGNQPQHF. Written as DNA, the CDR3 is TGTGCCAGCAGTTCAGGACAGGGAAACCAGCCCCAGCATTTT.

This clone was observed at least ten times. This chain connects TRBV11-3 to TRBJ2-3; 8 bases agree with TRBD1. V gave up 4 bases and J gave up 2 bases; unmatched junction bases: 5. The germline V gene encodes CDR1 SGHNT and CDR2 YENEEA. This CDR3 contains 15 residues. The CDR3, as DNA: TGTGCCAGCAGCTCCGGGACAGGCAACACAGATACGCAGTATTTT. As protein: CASSSGTGNTDTQYF.

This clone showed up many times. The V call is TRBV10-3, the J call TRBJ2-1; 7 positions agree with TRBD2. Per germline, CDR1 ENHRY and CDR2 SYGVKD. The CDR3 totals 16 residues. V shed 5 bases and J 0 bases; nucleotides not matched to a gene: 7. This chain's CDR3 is CAISPSGGRSYNEQFF. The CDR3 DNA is TGTGCCATCAGTCCTAGCGGAGGCCGCTCCTACAATGAGCAGTTCTTC.

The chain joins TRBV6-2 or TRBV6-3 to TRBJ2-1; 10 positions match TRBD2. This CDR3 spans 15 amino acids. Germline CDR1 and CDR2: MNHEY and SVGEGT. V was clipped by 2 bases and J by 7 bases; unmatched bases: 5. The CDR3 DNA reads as TGTGCCAGCAGTTACCCTAGCGGGAGATTGAATGAGCAGTTCTTC. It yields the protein CASSYPSGRLNEQFF.

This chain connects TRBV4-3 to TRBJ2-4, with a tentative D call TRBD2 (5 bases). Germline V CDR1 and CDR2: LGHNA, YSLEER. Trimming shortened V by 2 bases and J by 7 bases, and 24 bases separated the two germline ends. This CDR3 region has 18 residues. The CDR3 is CASSQRFLAGSRENIQYF. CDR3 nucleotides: TGCGCCAGCAGCCAAAGGTTTCTGGCTGGCTCAAGGGAGAACATTCAGTACTTC.

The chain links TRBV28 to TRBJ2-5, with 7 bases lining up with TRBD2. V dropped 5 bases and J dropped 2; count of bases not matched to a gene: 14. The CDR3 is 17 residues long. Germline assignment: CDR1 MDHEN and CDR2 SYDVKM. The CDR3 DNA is TGTGCCAGCAGTCCAATCATCGGGAGGTCCCCACAAGAGACCCAGTACTTC. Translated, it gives CASSPIIGRSPQETQYF. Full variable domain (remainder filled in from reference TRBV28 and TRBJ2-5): DVKVTQSSRYLVKRTGEKVFLECVQDMDHENMFWYRQDPGLGLRLIYFSYDVKMKEKGDIPEGYSVSREKKERFSLILESASTNQTSMYLCASSPIIGRSPQETQYFGPGTRLLVL.

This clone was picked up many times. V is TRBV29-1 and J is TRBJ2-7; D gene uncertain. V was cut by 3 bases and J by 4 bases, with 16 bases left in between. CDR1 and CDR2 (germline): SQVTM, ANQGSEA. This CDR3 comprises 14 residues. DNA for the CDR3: TGCAGCGTTGACGCACCTCCGATCCTATACGAGCAGTACTTC. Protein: CSVDAPPILYEQYF.

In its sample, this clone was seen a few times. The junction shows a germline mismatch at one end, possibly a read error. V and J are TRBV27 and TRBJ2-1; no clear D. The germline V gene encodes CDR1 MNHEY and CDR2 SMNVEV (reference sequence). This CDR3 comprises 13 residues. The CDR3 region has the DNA TGTGCTAGCATTTTCTCCTTGGGGAATGAGCAGTTCTTC. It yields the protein CASIFSLGNEQFF.

CDR3 sequence (DNA): TGCAGTGCTGGGGACAGGGAGAACACTGAAGCTTTCTTT. Protein sequence: CSAGDRENTEAFF. The gene calls are TRBV20-1 and TRBJ1-1, with 9 bases fitting TRBD1. The junction had 2 bases not matched to a gene; V was cut back by 5 bases and J by 1 base. Germline V gene lookup returns CDR1 DFQATT and CDR2 SNEGSKA (reference sequence). The CDR3 has 13 residues.

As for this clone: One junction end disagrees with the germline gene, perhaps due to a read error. The CDR3 spells CATSPGTAGDTQYF. The CDR3 DNA reads as TGCGCCACCAGCCCCGGGACAGCCGGTGATACGCAGTATTTT. V and J are TRBV4-3 and TRBJ2-3, with 7 bases aligning to TRBD1. The CDR3 has 14 amino acids. From germline, CDR1 is LGHNA and CDR2 YSLEER.

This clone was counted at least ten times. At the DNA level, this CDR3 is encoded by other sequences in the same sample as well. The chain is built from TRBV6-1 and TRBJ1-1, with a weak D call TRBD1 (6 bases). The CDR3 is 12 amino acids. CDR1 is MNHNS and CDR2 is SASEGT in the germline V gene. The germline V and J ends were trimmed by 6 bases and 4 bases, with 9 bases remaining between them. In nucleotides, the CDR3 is TGTGCCAGCAGCTCAGGGGCCACTGAAGCTTTCTTT. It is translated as CASSSGATEAFF.

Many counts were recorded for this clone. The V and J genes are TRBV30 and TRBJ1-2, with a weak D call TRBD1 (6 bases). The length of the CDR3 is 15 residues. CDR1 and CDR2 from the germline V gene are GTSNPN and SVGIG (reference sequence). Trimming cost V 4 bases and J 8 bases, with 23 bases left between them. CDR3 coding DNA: TGTGCCTGGAATCCCGGCTCCAGGGGTCTTGGAGGCTACACCTTC. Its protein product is CAWNPGSRGLGGYTF.

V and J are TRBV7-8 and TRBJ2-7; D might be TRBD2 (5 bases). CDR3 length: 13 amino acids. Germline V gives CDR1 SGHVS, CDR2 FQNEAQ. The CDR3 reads CGCSPGGWWEQYF. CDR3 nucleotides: TGTGGGTGCAGCCCGGGCGGGTGGTGGGAGCAGTACTTC. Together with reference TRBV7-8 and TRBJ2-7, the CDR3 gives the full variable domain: GAGVSQSPRYKVAKRGQDVALRCDPISGHVSLFWYQQALGQGPEFLTYFQNEAQLDKSGLPSDRFFAERPEGSVSTLKIQRTQQEDSAVYLCGCSPGGWWEQYFGPGTRLTVT.

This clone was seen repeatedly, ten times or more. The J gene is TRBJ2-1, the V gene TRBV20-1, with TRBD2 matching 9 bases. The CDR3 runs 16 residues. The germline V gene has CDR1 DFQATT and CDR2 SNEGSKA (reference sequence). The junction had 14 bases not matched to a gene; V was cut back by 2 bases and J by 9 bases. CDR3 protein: CSARPTSGLKQGEQFF. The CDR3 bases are TGCAGTGCTAGACCCACTAGCGGGCTTAAGCAAGGTGAGCAGTTCTTC.

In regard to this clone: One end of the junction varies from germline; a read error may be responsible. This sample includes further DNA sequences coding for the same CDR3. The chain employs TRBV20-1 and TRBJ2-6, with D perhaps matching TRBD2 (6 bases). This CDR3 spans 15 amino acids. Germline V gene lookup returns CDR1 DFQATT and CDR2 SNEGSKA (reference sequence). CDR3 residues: CSARDPGTGANVLTF. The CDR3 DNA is TGCAGTGCTAGGGATCCGGGGACTGGGGCAAACGTCCTGACTTTC.